This T cell receptor beta chain was sequenced during a study of blood T cell repertoires in COVID-19. Whole-study context: Acute-phase and convalescent COVID-19 samples originated in the United States, Italy and Spain. PBMCs, B-cell-depleted T cells, or T cells provided the cDNA or gDNA that made up the material.

Original data processing: The authors estimated nucleated cell counts from reference gene primer amplification. Here immunoSEQ multiplex PCR was the method, and the copy in TCRdb shows in-frame clones only, minus some. That table gives V, J and clone size, and the DNA gave D and trimming. The sample lists 200,000 to 300,000 clones, roughly 86% occurring once. V lost 0 bases and J lost 8, with 16 bases in between. Germline V gene data show CDR1 as SGHAT and CDR2 as FQNNGV. CDR3 length: 15 amino acids. This sequence was found in an older woman who had recovered from COVID-19. Sequenced: peripheral blood. The chain couples TRBV11-2 to TRBJ1-2; tentatively, D is TRBD1 (5 bases). The CDR3 DNA is TGTGCCAGCAGCTTAGAGAGGGTGATGGGGGGAGGCTACACCTTC. This codes for CASSLERVMGGGYTF.